These T cell receptor beta chains were read from a single sample in a study of identical twins. In TCRdb, the 5' RACE reads were re-called with MiXCR into one record per CDR3 protein. The data show 500,000 to 550,000 distinct CDR3 sequences, around 20% seen once. These data also formed part of another study, on T cells expressing NK-cell markers.

The specimen sequenced was CD4+ T cells sorted from blood. The origin of the receptors is a young woman in good health. Both conserved end residues are part of each CDR3. A D gene is named only where the DNA matches it firmly. A clone size is listed for some rows: how often the clone was seen (once, few, many), or a class if it is expanded.

v_call,j_call,clone_size,d_call,cdr3_nt,cdr3_aa
TRBV7-2,TRBJ2-1,.,.,TGTGCCAGCAGCCCGACTGAGGGCGGTACCCTACACAATGAGCAGTTCTTC,CASSPTEGGTLHNEQFF
TRBV6-6,TRBJ2-2,few,TRBD2,TGTGCCAGCAGCGGGACTAGCCCCGGGGAGCTGTTTTTT,CASSGTSPGELFF
TRBV10-1,TRBJ2-3,few,.,TGCGCCAGCAGTGAGAGTAGTTGGGCAGATACGCAGTATTTT,CASSESSWADTQYF
TRBV12-3/TRBV12-4,TRBJ1-5,few,.,TGTGCCAGCAGTTTTCAGAGGGATCAGCCCCAGCATTTT,CASSFQRDQPQHF
TRBV20-1,TRBJ2-7,.,TRBD2,TGCAGTGCCACGACCTTGGTAGCGGGAGGGCCCCACGAGCAGTACTTC,CSATTLVAGGPHEQYF
TRBV11-2,TRBJ2-7,.,.,TGTGCCAGCAGTTGGACAGCCCAGAGCTCCTACGAGCAGTACTTC,CASSWTAQSSYEQYF
TRBV20-1,TRBJ1-1,.,.,TGCAGTGCTAGGATAACGAGTATGAACACTGAAGCTTTCTTT,CSARITSMNTEAFF
TRBV12-3/TRBV12-4,TRBJ1-1,.,.,TGTGCCAGCAGTTTTACCCTGAACACTGAAGCTTTCTTT,CASSFTLNTEAFF
TRBV5-1,TRBJ2-7,few,TRBD2,TGCGCCAGCAGCGAGACTAGCGGGTCGCAGTACTTC,CASSETSGSQYF
TRBV20-1,TRBJ2-3,few,TRBD2,TGCAGTGCTAGGGACGCGGGAGTGGCTATAGATACGCAGTATTTT,CSARDAGVAIDTQYF
TRBV11-2,TRBJ2-3,.,TRBD1,TGTGCCAGCAGCTCCCCTAGGTTGGGACAGGGGTATGGAGTGACGCAGTATTTT,CASSSPRLGQGYGVTQYF
TRBV6-1,TRBJ2-1,.,TRBD1,TGTGCCAGCAGTACGCACCGGGACAGGTGGTACAATGAGCAGTTCTTC,CASSTHRDRWYNEQFF
TRBV7-2,TRBJ1-1,many,.,TGTGCCAGCAGCTTACAGGAAAGGACTGAAGCTTTCTTT,CASSLQERTEAFF
TRBV27,TRBJ1-1,few,.,TGTGCCAGCAGAAGAGAGACCAGGGCAAACACTGAAGCTTTCTTT,CASRRETRANTEAFF